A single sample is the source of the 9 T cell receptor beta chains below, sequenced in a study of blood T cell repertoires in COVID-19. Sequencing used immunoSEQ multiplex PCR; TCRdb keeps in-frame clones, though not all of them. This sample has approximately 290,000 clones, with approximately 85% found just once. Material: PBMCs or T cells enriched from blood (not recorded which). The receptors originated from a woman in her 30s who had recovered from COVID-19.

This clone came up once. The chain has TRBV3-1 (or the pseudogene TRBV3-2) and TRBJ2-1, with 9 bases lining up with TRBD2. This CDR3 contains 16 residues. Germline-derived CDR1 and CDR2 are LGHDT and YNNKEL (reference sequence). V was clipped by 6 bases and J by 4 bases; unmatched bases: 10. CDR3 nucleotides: TGTGCCAGCAGTCCCTATAGCGGGAGTGAGTACAATGAGCAGTTCTTC. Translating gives CASSPYSGSEYNEQFF.

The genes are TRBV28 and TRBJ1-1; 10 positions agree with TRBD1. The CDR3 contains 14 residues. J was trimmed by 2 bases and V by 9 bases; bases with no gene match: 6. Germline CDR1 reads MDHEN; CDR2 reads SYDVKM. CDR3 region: CASRDRGRNTEAFF. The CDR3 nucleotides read TGTGCCAGTCGGGACAGGGGACGTAACACTGAAGCTTTCTTT.

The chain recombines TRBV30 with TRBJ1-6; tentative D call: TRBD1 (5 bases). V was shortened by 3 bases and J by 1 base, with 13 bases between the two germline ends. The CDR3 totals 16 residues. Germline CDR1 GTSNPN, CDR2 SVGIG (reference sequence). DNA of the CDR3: TGTGCCTGGAGACAGGTACCGAGGTCCTATAATTCACCCCTCCACTTT. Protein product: CAWRQVPRSYNSPLHF.

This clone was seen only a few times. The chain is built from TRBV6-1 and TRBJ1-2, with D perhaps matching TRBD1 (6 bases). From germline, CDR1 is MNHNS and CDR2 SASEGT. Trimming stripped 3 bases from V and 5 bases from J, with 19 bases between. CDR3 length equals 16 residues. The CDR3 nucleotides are TGTGCCAGCAGTGAGATAGGGGGGGGCGCGACTTATGGCTACACCTTC. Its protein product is CASSEIGGGATYGYTF.

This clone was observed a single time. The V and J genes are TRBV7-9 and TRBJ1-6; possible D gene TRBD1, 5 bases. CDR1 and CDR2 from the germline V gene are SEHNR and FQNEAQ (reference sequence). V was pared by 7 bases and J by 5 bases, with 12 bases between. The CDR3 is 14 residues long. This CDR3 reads CASTSDRDNSPLHF. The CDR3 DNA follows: TGTGCCAGCACCTCAGACAGAGATAATTCACCCCTCCACTTT.

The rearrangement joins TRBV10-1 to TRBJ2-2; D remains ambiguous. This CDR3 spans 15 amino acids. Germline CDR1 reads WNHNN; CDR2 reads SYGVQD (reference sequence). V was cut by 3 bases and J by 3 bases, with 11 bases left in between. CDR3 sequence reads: CASSEARLDTGELFF. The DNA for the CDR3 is TGCGCCAGCAGTGAAGCTAGGCTCGACACCGGGGAGCTGTTTTTT.

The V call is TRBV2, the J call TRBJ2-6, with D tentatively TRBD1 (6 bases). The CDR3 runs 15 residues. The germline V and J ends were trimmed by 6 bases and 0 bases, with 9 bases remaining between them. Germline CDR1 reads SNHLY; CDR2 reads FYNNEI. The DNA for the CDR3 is TGTGCCAGCAGGGGGGCGATCTCTGGGGCCAACGTCCTGACTTTC. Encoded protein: CASRGAISGANVLTF. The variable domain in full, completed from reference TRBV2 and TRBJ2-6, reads EPEVTQTPSHQVTQMGQEVILRCVPISNHLYFYWYRQILGQKVEFLVSFYNNEISEKSEIFDDQFSVERPDGSNFTLKIRSTKLEDSAMYFCASRGAISGANVLTFGAGSRLTVL.

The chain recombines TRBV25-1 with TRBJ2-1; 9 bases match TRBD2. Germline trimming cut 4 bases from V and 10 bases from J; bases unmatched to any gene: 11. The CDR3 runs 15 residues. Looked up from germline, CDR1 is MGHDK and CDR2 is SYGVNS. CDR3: CASSVTSGPWKEQFF. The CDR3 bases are TGTGCCAGCAGTGTTACTAGCGGGCCTTGGAAAGAGCAGTTCTTC. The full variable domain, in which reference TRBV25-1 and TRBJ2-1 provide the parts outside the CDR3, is EADIYQTPRYLVIGTGKKITLECSQTMGHDKMYWYQQDPGMELHLIHYSYGVNSTEKGDLSSESTVSRIRTEHFPLTLESARPSHTSQYLCASSVTSGPWKEQFFGPGTRLTVL.

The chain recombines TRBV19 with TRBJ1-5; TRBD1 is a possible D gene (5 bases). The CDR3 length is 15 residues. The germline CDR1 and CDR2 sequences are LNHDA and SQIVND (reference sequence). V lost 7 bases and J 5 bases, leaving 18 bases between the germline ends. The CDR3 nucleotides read TGTGCCAGTAAGACAGACCTACTCCTGGATCAGCCCCAGCATTTT. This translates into CASKTDLLLDQPQHF.